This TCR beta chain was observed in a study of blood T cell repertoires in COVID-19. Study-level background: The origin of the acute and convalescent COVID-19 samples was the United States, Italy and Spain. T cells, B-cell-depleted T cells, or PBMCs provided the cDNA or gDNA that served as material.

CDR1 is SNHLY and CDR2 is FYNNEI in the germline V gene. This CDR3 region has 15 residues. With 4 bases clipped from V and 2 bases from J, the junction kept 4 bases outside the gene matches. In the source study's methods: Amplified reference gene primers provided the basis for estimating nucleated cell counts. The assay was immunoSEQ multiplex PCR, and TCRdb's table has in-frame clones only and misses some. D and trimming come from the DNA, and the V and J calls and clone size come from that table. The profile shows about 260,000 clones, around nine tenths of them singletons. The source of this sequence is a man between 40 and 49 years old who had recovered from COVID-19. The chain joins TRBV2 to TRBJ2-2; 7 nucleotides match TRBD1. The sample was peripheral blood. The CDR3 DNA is TGTGCCAGCAGTGCACAGGGGCAAAACACCGGGGAGCTGTTTTTT. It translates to CASSAQGQNTGELFF.